These 32 T cell receptor beta chains originate from one sample sequenced in a study of T cell repertoires in cytomegalovirus infection. TCRdb analysed the reads with MiXCR anew, one entry per CDR3 protein. The sample contains about 460,000 distinct CDR3 sequences, approximately 11% of which appear only once. What was sequenced was PBMCs. The receptors come from a human donor in good health (CMV status not recorded). Some clones in this sample may be carry-over from other donors' samples.

The CDR3 coding sequence is TGCGCCAGCAGCTTTGGACAATCTTGGGATACGCAGTATTTT. This encodes CASSFGQSWDTQYF. The genes are TRBV5-1 and TRBJ2-3; perhaps TRBD1 as D (5 bases). The germline V gene encodes CDR1 SGHRS and CDR2 YFSETQ. V gave up 2 bases and J gave up 6 bases, with 13 bases separating them. The CDR3 runs to 14 residues.

The chain couples TRBV10-3 to TRBJ1-1; perhaps TRBD1 as D (5 bases). Germline V gene data show CDR1 as ENHRY and CDR2 as SYGVKD. The CDR3 loop spans 13 amino acids. V was shortened by 7 bases and J by 4 bases, with 13 bases between the two germline ends. CDR3 DNA sequence: TGTGCCATCAAACTGGCCCAGGGCACTGAAGCTTTCTTT. It yields the protein CAIKLAQGTEAFF.

This clonotype was recorded at least ten times. The CDR3 spells CASSLDSARSDGGLFF. The CDR3 nucleotides are TGCGCCAGCAGCTTGGATAGTGCCCGGTCCGACGGGGGACTGTTTTTT. This chain connects TRBV5-1 to TRBJ1-4; TRBD1 is a possible D gene (5 bases). Germline-derived CDR1 and CDR2 are SGHRS and YFSETQ. Trimming cost V 0 bases and J 13 bases, with 22 bases left between them. The CDR3 has 16 residues.

This clonotype came up many times. The rearrangement links TRBV7-2 to TRBJ1-1; D gene ambiguous. The CDR3 is made up of 14 amino acids. Trimming left V 0 bases short and J 1 base short, with 6 bases between. Germline assignment: CDR1 SGHTA and CDR2 FQGNSA. Here the CDR3 DNA reads TGTGCCAGCAGCTTAGCGCTAGAGAACACTGAAGCTTTCTTT. This sequence encodes CASSLALENTEAFF.

The V and J genes are TRBV7-8 and TRBJ2-1; possibly TRBD2 for D (6 bases). V shed 5 bases and J shed 5 bases, with 16 bases lying between them. Germline V gene lookup returns CDR1 SGHVS and CDR2 FQNEAQ. The CDR3 runs 15 residues. CDR3 coding DNA: TGTGCCAGCAGCCCACTGTGGACTATTAACAATGAGCAGTTCTTC. Translation: CASSPLWTINNEQFF.

The rearrangement uses TRBV9 and TRBJ2-3; D remains ambiguous. The CDR3 runs to 13 residues. V dropped 0 bases and J dropped 5 bases, with 7 bases sitting between them. Per the germline V gene, CDR1 is SGDLS and CDR2 is YYNGEE. CDR3 residues: CASSVAPQDTQYF. The CDR3 DNA reads TGTGCCAGCAGCGTAGCCCCCCAAGATACGCAGTATTTT.

This clonotype was found many times. The V and J genes are TRBV7-2 and TRBJ1-2; TRBD1 matches at 8 bases. The trim removed 2 bases at V and 7 bases at J, leaving 9 bases unmatched. The CDR3 contains 15 residues. Germline V gene data show CDR1 as SGHTA and CDR2 as FQGNSA. The CDR3 loop is CASSLKQGAFSGYTF. In DNA, the CDR3 is TGTGCCAGCAGCTTAAAGCAGGGGGCGTTCAGTGGCTACACCTTC. Looking up the rest from reference TRBV7-2 and TRBJ1-2 gives the full variable domain: GAGVSQSPSNKVTEKGKDVELRCDPISGHTALYWYRQSLGQGLEFLIYFQGNSAPDKSGLPSDRFSAERTGGSVSTLTIQRTQQEDSAVYLCASSLKQGAFSGYTFGSGTRLTVV.

This clonotype came up a few times. The rearrangement joins TRBV12-3 or TRBV12-4 to TRBJ2-1, with 10 bases lining up with TRBD2. V gave up 6 bases and J gave up 3 bases; unmatched junction bases: 11. The CDR3 length is 17 residues. In DNA, the CDR3 is TGTGCCAGCAGCCCACGACTAGCGGGCCCTCGCTACAATGAGCAGTTCTTC. Translation gives CASSPRLAGPRYNEQFF.

In this sample, this clonotype turned up many times. The rearrangement uses TRBV4-2 and TRBJ1-5; no clear D. Germline V lookup: CDR1 LGHNA, CDR2 YNFKEQ. The V gene lost 1 base and the J gene lost 0 bases, with 1 base spanning the gap. This CDR3 region has 13 residues. CDR3 bases: TGTGCCAGCAGCCAAGTTAGCAATCAGCCCCAGCATTTT. It yields the protein CASSQVSNQPQHF.

The chain has TRBV20-1 and TRBJ2-3, with 9 bases that match TRBD1. Germline CDR1 and CDR2: DFQATT and SNEGSKA (reference sequence). With 6 bases clipped from V and 4 bases from J, the junction kept 8 bases outside the gene matches. The CDR3 totals 14 residues. This CDR3 reads CSALDRGVADTQYF. The CDR3 coding sequence is TGCAGTGCGCTTGACAGGGGGGTGGCAGATACGCAGTATTTT.

A remark on this clonotype: This may be a read error: a much more frequent sequence differs by one nucleotide. CDR3 amino acids: CGTSDLSVQYF. Written as DNA, the CDR3 is TGTGGCACCAGTGATTTAAGCGTCCAGTACTTC. The chain couples TRBV24-1 to TRBJ2-5; D gene unclear. The germline V gene encodes CDR1 KGHDR and CDR2 SFDVKD. The CDR3 spans 11 residues.

This clonotype was found many times. This chain connects TRBV5-1 to TRBJ2-1; TRBD1 matches at 9 bases. The CDR3 consists of 12 residues. Germline V gives CDR1 SGHRS, CDR2 YFSETQ. Trimming at V came to 4 bases and at J to 10 bases, leaving 3 bases not matched to a gene. In nucleotides, the CDR3 is TGCGCCAGCAGCGGGACAGGGTTAGAGCAGTTCTTC. Its protein is CASSGTGLEQFF. Based on the CDR3 plus reference TRBV5-1 and TRBJ2-1, the full variable domain is KAGVTQTPRYLIKTRGQQVTLSCSPISGHRSVSWYQQTPGQGLQFLFEYFSETQRNKGNFPGRFSGRQFSNSRSEMNVSTLELGDSALYLCASSGTGLEQFFGPGTRLTVL.

This clonotype was counted a few times. The rearrangement uses TRBV19 and TRBJ2-3; 10 nucleotides align to TRBD1. This CDR3 contains 14 residues. V trimming: 6 bases; J trimming: 5 bases; junction bases outside the gene matches: 5. Germline V gives CDR1 LNHDA, CDR2 SQIVND (reference sequence). The DNA for the CDR3 is TGTGCCAGTAGGAGGGACAGGGGCAGAGATACGCAGTATTTT. Protein product: CASRRDRGRDTQYF.

The chain uses TRBV20-1 and TRBJ2-3; 13 bases match TRBD2. Germline lookup yields CDR1 DFQATT and CDR2 SNEGSKA (reference sequence). The CDR3 totals 15 residues. With 5 bases clipped from V and 0 bases from J, the junction kept 2 bases outside the gene matches. The CDR3 coding sequence is TGCAGTGCTCTGGGACTAGCGGGAAGCACAGATACGCAGTATTTT. This sequence encodes CSALGLAGSTDTQYF.

This clonotype was picked up many times. V is TRBV23-1 and J is TRBJ2-6; no definite D call. TRBV23-1 falls under the ORF class, with uncertain function. Between the trimmed V and J ends, which lost 2 bases and 19 bases, there was a span of 12 bases. This CDR3 is 11 amino acids long. The CDR3 nucleotides are TGCGCCAGCAGTCAAAATTGGGGTGGCACTTTC. Translated: CASSQNWGGTF.

This clonotype turned up a few times. The J gene is TRBJ2-3, the V gene TRBV14; 9 bases fit TRBD2. Trimming took 4 bases from V and 4 from J; bases not matched to a gene: 12. Germline CDR1 and CDR2: SGHDN and FVKESK. This CDR3 region has 17 residues. The CDR3 region has the DNA TGTGCCAGCAGCCGGCAAGCGGGAGGCTCCGCCGCAGATACGCAGTATTTT. Protein sequence: CASSRQAGGSAADTQYF.

V usage is TRBV25-1 and J usage is TRBJ2-3; tentatively, D is TRBD1 (5 bases). Trimming removed 3 bases at V and 2 bases at J, with 15 bases between. CDR1 is MGHDK and CDR2 is SYGVNS in the germline V gene. This CDR3 spans 16 amino acids. The chain's CDR3 is CASSDTLRQPTDTQYF. CDR3 sequence (DNA): TGTGCCAGCAGTGATACCTTGAGACAGCCCACAGATACGCAGTATTTT.

This clonotype occurred a few times. The V and J genes are TRBV4-1 and TRBJ2-7, with 11 bases identical to TRBD2. Germline lookup yields CDR1 MGHRA and CDR2 YSYEKL. The CDR3 has 15 amino acids. With 4 bases clipped from V and 0 bases from J, the junction kept 2 bases outside the gene matches. The CDR3 coding sequence is TGCGCCAGCAGCCTGACTAGCGGGGCCTCCTACGAGCAGTACTTC. It encodes CASSLTSGASYEQYF.

This clonotype was detected ten times or more. The genes are TRBV12-3 or TRBV12-4 and TRBJ2-1; no definite D call. V was pared by 3 bases and J by 5 bases, with 8 bases between. The CDR3 totals 13 residues. DNA for the CDR3: TGTGCCAGCAGTTTGGAAGTGGACAATGAGCAGTTCTTC. Protein: CASSLEVDNEQFF.

The chain uses TRBV7-3 and TRBJ2-7; D not resolved. This CDR3 is built from 13 residues. The V end lost 5 bases, the J end lost 1 base, and 9 bases lay between the germline ends. From germline, CDR1 is SGHTA and CDR2 FQGTGA. In DNA, the CDR3 is TGTGCCAGCAGCCGGGTCAGGTCCTACGAGCAGTACTTC. Protein: CASSRVRSYEQYF.

The chain uses TRBV20-1 and TRBJ2-7, with D uncertain. Trimming removed 4 bases at V and 2 bases at J, with 15 bases between. In germline, CDR1 is DFQATT, CDR2 SNEGSKA (reference sequence). The CDR3 sequence is 14 residues long. CDR3 region: CSAKSFAAAYEQYF. CDR3 coding DNA: TGCAGTGCTAAGAGCTTTGCGGCTGCCTACGAGCAGTACTTC.

The chain uses TRBV2 and TRBJ2-5; D possibly corresponds to TRBD2 (5 bases). Trimming cost V 4 bases and J 7 bases, with 13 bases left between them. The germline V gene has CDR1 SNHLY and CDR2 FYNNEI. CDR3 length: 13 amino acids. The CDR3 DNA sequence: TGTGCCAGCAGTGCCGAGAATCTAGCGACCCAGTACTTC. Amino acid sequence: CASSAENLATQYF.

In its sample, this clonotype was seen many times. The CDR3 protein is CASRLDRKLFF. The CDR3 DNA reads as TGTGCCAGCAGACTGGACAGAAAACTGTTTTTT. V gene TRBV28 combines with J gene TRBJ1-4; possibly TRBD1 for D (6 bases). Trimming cost V 6 bases and J 10 bases, with 9 bases left between them. CDR3 length equals 11 residues. Germline V CDR1 and CDR2: MDHEN, SYDVKM. Using reference TRBV28 and TRBJ1-4 for the parts outside the CDR3, the full variable domain is DVKVTQSSRYLVKRTGEKVFLECVQDMDHENMFWYRQDPGLGLRLIYFSYDVKMKEKGDIPEGYSVSREKKERFSLILESASTNQTSMYLCASRLDRKLFFGSGTQLSVL.

This clonotype came up many times. The chain joins TRBV10-3 to TRBJ2-3; 10 bases align to TRBD1. Trimming cost V 8 bases and J 2 bases; bases outside gene matches: 1. The germline gives CDR1 ENHRY, CDR2 SYGVKD. CDR3 length equals 13 residues. The CDR3 loop reads CAIGTGATDTQYF. For the CDR3, the DNA is TGTGCCATCGGGACAGGGGCCACAGATACGCAGTATTTT.

This clonotype showed up just a few times. This rearrangement joins TRBV20-1 to TRBJ2-2, with D perhaps assigned TRBD1 or TRBD2 (5 bases each). CDR3 length equals 14 residues. Germline V gene sequence: CDR1 DFQATT, CDR2 SNEGSKA (reference sequence). This CDR3 is CATSRGPNTGELFF. The CDR3 region has the DNA TGCGCAACTAGTAGGGGACCGAACACCGGGGAGCTGTTTTTT.

V and J are TRBV7-9 and TRBJ2-1; 7 bases match TRBD2. After removal of 5 bases from V and 0 bases from J, the junction contained 4 bases not matched to a gene. This CDR3 contains 15 residues. CDR1 SEHNR and CDR2 FQNEAQ come from the germline V gene (reference sequence). CDR3 residues: CASSLREDSYNEQFF. The DNA for the CDR3 is TGTGCCAGCAGCCTTCGGGAGGACTCCTACAATGAGCAGTTCTTC. Variable domain in full (rest from reference TRBV7-9 and TRBJ2-1): DTGVSQNPRHKITKRGQNVTFRCDPISEHNRLYWYRQTLGQGPEFLTYFQNEAQLEKSRLLSDRFSAERPKGSFSTLEIQRTEQGDSAMYLCASSLREDSYNEQFFGPGTRLTVL.

The chain joins TRBV6-1 to TRBJ1-4; D remains unclear. The germline V and J ends were trimmed by 0 bases and 4 bases, with 12 bases remaining between them. The germline CDR1 and CDR2 sequences are MNHNS and SASEGT. The CDR3 has 16 amino acids. The CDR3 reads CASSEAPDGNNEKLFF. The CDR3 region has the DNA TGTGCCAGCAGTGAAGCGCCCGACGGTAATAATGAAAAACTGTTTTTT.

This clonotype has a count of ten or more. This chain links TRBV10-3 with TRBJ2-7, with TRBD1 identical over 7 bases. The CDR3 contains 13 residues. Germline V gene data show CDR1 as ENHRY and CDR2 as SYGVKD. J gave up 6 bases and V 6 bases, and 8 bases lay outside the gene matches. CDR3 in DNA: TGTGCCATCAGGACCGACAGGGCATCCGAGCAGTACTTC. It codes for CAIRTDRASEQYF.

J is TRBJ2-1 and V is TRBV11-1, with TRBD2 matching 13 bases. This CDR3 is built from 21 residues. CDR1 SGHAT and CDR2 FQDESV come from the germline V gene (reference sequence). J lost 9 bases, V lost 1 base, and 21 bases had no gene match. The CDR3 coding sequence is TGTGCCAGCAGCTTAGTCCAGGCAGGACTAGCGGGAGTAAGGGGTCTAGGTGAGCAGTTCTTC. This translates into CASSLVQAGLAGVRGLGEQFF.

J is TRBJ2-1 and V is TRBV5-1; 10 bases match TRBD2. This CDR3 region has 16 residues. Germline CDR1 SGHRS, CDR2 YFSETQ. The junction had 8 bases not matched to a gene; V was cut back by 2 bases and J by 6 bases. The CDR3 DNA reads TGCGCCAGCAGCTTCCAAGCGGGAGGGCATGGCAATGAGCAGTTCTTC. Its protein is CASSFQAGGHGNEQFF. The full variable domain, completed using reference TRBV5-1 and TRBJ2-1, is KAGVTQTPRYLIKTRGQQVTLSCSPISGHRSVSWYQQTPGQGLQFLFEYFSETQRNKGNFPGRFSGRQFSNSRSEMNVSTLELGDSALYLCASSFQAGGHGNEQFFGPGTRLTVL.

This clonotype turned up a few times. V and J are TRBV19 and TRBJ1-1; D is possibly TRBD1 (5 bases). There are 12 residues in the CDR3. The V and J ends lost 11 bases and 11 bases respectively, with 21 bases between them. CDR1 LNHDA and CDR2 SQIVND come from the germline V gene (reference sequence). Written as DNA, the CDR3 is TGTGCCCAAACTCGGGGACTGCGAGGGGCTTTCTTT. Its translation: CAQTRGLRGAFF.

In this sample, this clonotype turned up a few times. This rearrangement joins TRBV27 to TRBJ2-5, with 7 bases that match TRBD1. The CDR3 sequence is 14 residues long. With V trimmed by 6 bases and J by 3 bases, 7 bases remained unmatched. Germline V CDR1 and CDR2: MNHEY, SMNVEV (reference sequence). CDR3 DNA: TGTGCCAGCAGCTCCTGGGACAGAAAAGAGACCCAGTACTTC. Its translation: CASSSWDRKETQYF.